This T cell receptor (beta chain) is drawn from a study of brain metastases from non-small cell lung cancer. The CDR3 runs to 16 residues. V lost 0 bases, J lost 2 bases, and 12 bases lay in between. The germline V gene encodes CDR1 KGHSH and CDR2 LQKENI. Comment on this clone: Its target is unknown.

Study outcomes and limitations: T-cell infiltration was lower in brain metastases than primaries (P < 0.001). Paired brain metastases and primary tumors largely shared TCR repertoires. Compared with their matched primary tumors, around 68% of brain metastases showed expanded T-cell clones.

Clones were read by immunoSEQ multiplex PCR, and TCRdb kept only the in-frame ones, dropping some. The sample lists a few thousand clones; nearly 90% were seen once. The rearrangement uses TRBV18 and TRBJ2-3, with D unresolved. Specimen: primary lung tumor tissue. This TCR came from a donor at least 40 years old with non-small cell lung cancer. The CDR3 bases are TGTGCCAGCTCACCACCGTACCGCGGATACACAGATACGCAGTATTTT. Translating it yields CASSPPYRGYTDTQYF.